This T cell receptor beta chain was sequenced for a study of T cells after yellow fever vaccination. The study, taken as a whole, reports: A faster peak, day 5 versus 15, was reached by the weaker secondary response.

The CDR3 spans 16 residues. Losses at the gene ends were 4 bases for V and 0 bases for J; bases not matched to a gene: 8. Germline CDR1 is SGHRS and CDR2 is YFSETQ. With regard to this clonotype: Its antigen is not known.

TCRdb redid the calling of the 5' RACE reads with MiXCR, one entry per CDR3 protein. The sample has approximately 510,000 distinct CDR3 sequences; 21% are singletons. The sequenced sample was PBMCs, obtained approximately 22 days after the first yellow fever vaccination. The receptor's source is a man younger than 30 who received the YFV17D yellow fever vaccine. The rearrangement links TRBV5-1 to TRBJ2-3; 7 nucleotides agree with TRBD2. The CDR3 bases are TGCGCCAGCAGCCTCCCGGGGGGAGGTAGCACAGATACGCAGTATTTT. Translated, it gives CASSLPGGGSTDTQYF.